This TCR beta chain was recovered during a study of blood T cell repertoires in COVID-19. Study details: Samples of COVID-19 (acute and convalescent) were obtained from the United States, Italy and Spain. Sources were T cells, B-cell-depleted T cells, or PBMCs; the material itself was cDNA or gDNA.

V was pared by 0 bases and J by 0 bases, with 13 bases between. CDR1 is SGHDN and CDR2 is FVKESK in the germline V gene. The CDR3 runs to 17 residues. Recruits, aged about 18 to 95 years, lived in 24 US areas. Recovery meant two consecutive negative NP/OP PCR tests, professional clearance, or resolved symptoms. The table came from immunoSEQ multiplex PCR; TCRdb's copy has only in-frame clones and leaves some out. The sample lists 200,000 to 250,000 clones, roughly nine tenths seen once, with approximately 11% in the top ten. The receptor's source is a man between 25 and 39 years old who had recovered from COVID-19. The material sequenced was PBMCs or T cells enriched from blood (not recorded which). The rearrangement uses TRBV14 and TRBJ2-3, with D unclear. The CDR3 region is CASSQDRPGFSTDTQYF. The CDR3, as DNA: TGTGCCAGCAGCCAAGATAGGCCCGGGTTCAGCACAGATACGCAGTATTTT. Using reference TRBV14 and TRBJ2-3 for the parts outside the CDR3, the full variable domain is EAGVTQFPSHSVIEKGQTVTLRCDPISGHDNLYWYRRVMGKEIKFLLHFVKESKQDESGMPNNRFLAERTGGTYSTLKVQPAELEDSGVYFCASSQDRPGFSTDTQYFGPGTRLTVL.